This T cell receptor (beta chain) emerged from a study of blood T cell repertoires in COVID-19. Per germline, CDR1 LGHNA and CDR2 YNFKEQ. CDR3 length: 14 amino acids. The V end lost 4 bases, the J end lost 4 bases, and 11 bases lay between the germline ends. TCRdb's table, derived via immunoSEQ multiplex PCR, lists solely in-frame clones and lacks some. There are 250,000 to 350,000 clones in the sample; roughly 87% occur only once, and around 2.1% lies in the top ten. Material for sequencing was peripheral blood. This receptor was taken from a man aged 18 to 35 with active or convalescent COVID-19. This sequence joins TRBV4-2 and TRBJ2-1; D is possibly TRBD1 (6 bases). The CDR3 region has the DNA TGTGCCAGCAGCCCGCCGGGACAATACAATGAGCAGTTCTTC. Protein: CASSPPGQYNEQFF.